The 9 T cell receptor beta chains below were found in one sample sequenced in a study of blood T cell repertoires in COVID-19. Produced via immunoSEQ multiplex PCR; TCRdb's table is partial and in-frame only. The sample has around 68,000 clones, roughly nine tenths seen once. Sequencing used peripheral blood. These receptors were taken from a man between 45 and 60 years old with acute or convalescent COVID-19.

The chain uses TRBV29-1 and TRBJ2-3, with D maybe TRBD2 (5 bases). The V end lost 5 bases, the J end lost 2 bases, and 11 bases lay between the germline ends. The germline V gene has CDR1 SQVTM and CDR2 ANQGSEA. CDR3 length equals 13 residues. CDR3 in DNA: TGCAGCGTTTCGTCGCGGGTCACAGATACGCAGTATTTT. It translates to CSVSSRVTDTQYF.

The CDR3 spells CASSPPGTSGIGEQYF. CDR3 DNA sequence: TGTGCCAGCTCACCGCCCGGGACTAGCGGGATAGGTGAGCAGTACTTC. The V call is TRBV18, the J call TRBJ2-7; TRBD2 matches 13 bases. Trimming removed 3 bases from V and 7 bases from J; junction bases left unmatched: 9. This CDR3 has 16 amino acids. Per germline, CDR1 KGHSH and CDR2 LQKENI. Full variable domain (remainder filled in from reference TRBV18 and TRBJ2-7): NAGVMQNPRHLVRRRGQEARLRCSPMKGHSHVYWYRQLPEEGLKFMVYLQKENIIDESGMPKERFSAEFPKEGPSILRIQQVVRGDSAAYFCASSPPGTSGIGEQYFGPGTRLTVT.

The chain combines TRBV6-2 or TRBV6-3 with TRBJ1-2; 9 bases fit TRBD1. Germline V CDR1 and CDR2: MNHEY, SVGEGT. This CDR3 has 14 amino acids. V lost 2 bases, J lost 7 bases, and 5 bases stayed unmatched. CDR3 sequence (DNA): TGTGCCAGCAGTTACCTCGGGACAGGGCTTGGCTACACCTTC. It is translated as CASSYLGTGLGYTF.

The chain employs TRBV15 and TRBJ1-1, with a possible D match to TRBD1 (5 bases). This CDR3 region has 14 residues. Germline V gene lookup returns CDR1 LNHNV and CDR2 YYDKDF (reference sequence). V was cut by 3 bases and J by 3 bases, with 11 bases left in between. The CDR3 sequence is CATSSGGLDTEAFF. CDR3 sequence (DNA): TGTGCCACCAGCAGTGGGGGGTTGGACACTGAAGCTTTCTTT.

The CDR3: CASSIFTSSNQPQHF. In DNA, the CDR3 is TGTGCCAGTAGTATTTTTACATCAAGCAATCAGCCCCAGCATTTT. The gene calls are TRBV19 and TRBJ1-5; D unclear. CDR3 length: 15 residues. The V end lost 3 bases, the J end lost 1 base, and 10 bases lay between the germline ends. Looked up from germline, CDR1 is LNHDA and CDR2 is SQIVND (reference sequence).

There are a few counts of this clone. V is TRBV2 and J is TRBJ2-5; 8 bases are shared with TRBD2. The ends lost 5 bases at V and 5 bases at J; junction bases unmatched: 10. This CDR3 has 15 residues. CDR1 SNHLY and CDR2 FYNNEI come from the germline V gene. Written as DNA, the CDR3 is TGTGCCAGCAGTTCACACAAGACTAGCGAGGAGACCCAGTACTTC. It yields the protein CASSSHKTSEETQYF.

This clone was recorded once. The chain recombines TRBV5-6 with TRBJ2-7, with a tentative D call TRBD2 (5 bases). The germline gives CDR1 SGHDT, CDR2 YYEEEE. The CDR3 loop spans 17 amino acids. The V and J ends lost 0 bases and 0 bases respectively, with 16 bases between them. This CDR3 is CASSLAPLLGNSYEQYV. The CDR3 coding sequence is TGTGCCAGCAGCTTGGCCCCGCTACTCGGGAACTCCTACGAGCAGTACGTC.

This clone was detected a few times. V gene TRBV6-5 combines with J gene TRBJ1-2; a possible D gene is TRBD1 (6 bases). CDR1 is MNHEY, CDR2 SVGAGI, per germline. The CDR3 sequence is 14 residues long. The V end was cut by 5 bases, the J end by 4 bases, with 14 bases between. CDR3 amino acids: CASSTPGQLYGYTF. The CDR3 nucleotides are TGTGCCAGCAGTACTCCTGGACAGCTCTATGGCTACACCTTC.

The chain is built from TRBV11-2 and TRBJ2-7; the D gene is possibly TRBD2 (6 bases). The CDR3 contains 13 residues. V was trimmed by 3 bases and J by 3 bases, leaving 9 bases between them. Germline V gene lookup returns CDR1 SGHAT and CDR2 FQNNGV. CDR3 residues: CASSFSGSYEQYV. CDR3 DNA sequence: TGTGCCAGCAGCTTTTCCGGGAGCTACGAGCAGTACGTC.